Listed here are 25 T cell receptor beta chains from one sample, sequenced in a study of T cell repertoires in aging, cancer and after chemotherapy. TRB rearrangements spanning V, D and J were amplified using mixed TRB-A/B primers. TCRdb redid the calling of the multiplex PCR reads with MiXCR, one entry per CDR3 protein. The sample comprises several thousand distinct CDR3 sequences, approximately 40% of which are singletons, and 40% to 50% rests with the top ten. TCR beta rearrangements were amplified from peripheral blood genomic DNA. Sequencing used blood. Every receptor here comes from a human donor in good health.

CDR3 coding DNA: TGTGCCAGCAGCTTGGACGGGGACATTCGATCTAATTCACCCCTCCACTTT. This translates into CASSLDGDIRSNSPLHF. This chain joins TRBV5-4 and TRBJ1-6, with a weak D call TRBD1 (6 bases). Per the germline V gene, CDR1 is SGHNT and CDR2 is YYREEE (reference sequence). With 0 bases removed from V and 6 bases from J, the gap between germline ends came to 16 bases. The CDR3 spans 17 residues.

This chain connects TRBV19 to TRBJ1-5; D not certain. The CDR3 loop spans 16 amino acids. The germline V and J ends were trimmed by 4 bases and 7 bases, with 20 bases remaining between them. CDR1 and CDR2 from the germline V gene are LNHDA and SQIVND (reference sequence). CDR3 sequence (DNA): TGTGCCAGTAGTACACTAGCCGGAACGGTCGGGCAGCCCCAGCATTTT. Its translation is CASSTLAGTVGQPQHF.

V is TRBV6-5 and J is TRBJ2-2, with D possibly being TRBD1 (5 bases). V lost 6 bases to trimming and J lost 5 bases, with 16 bases between them. The germline CDR1 and CDR2 sequences are MNHEY and SVGAGI. CDR3 length: 15 amino acids. The DNA for the CDR3 is TGTGCCAGCAGACCCCAGGGCGGTGGGACCGGGGAGCTGTTTTTT. Translated: CASRPQGGGTGELFF.

The chain couples TRBV27 to TRBJ1-6; 8 nucleotides line up with TRBD1. The CDR3 covers 16 residues. The V segment lost 5 bases and the J segment 0 bases; nucleotides outside the gene matches: 3. From germline, CDR1 is MNHEY and CDR2 SMNVEV (reference sequence). In nucleotides, the CDR3 is TGTGCCAGCAGTGCCCAGGGGGCCTCCTATAATTCACCCCTCCACTTT. Translating gives CASSAQGASYNSPLHF.

This rearrangement joins TRBV12-3 or TRBV12-4 to TRBJ2-1, with a tentative D call TRBD1 (6 bases). This CDR3 comprises 15 residues. V was trimmed by 4 bases and J by 8 bases, leaving 18 bases between them. The CDR3: CASSSQGAKLYEQFF. The DNA for the CDR3 is TGTGCCAGCAGTTCACAGGGCGCCAAATTATATGAGCAGTTCTTC.

This clonotype was seen a handful of times. The chain carries TRBV29-1 and TRBJ1-6; no clear D gene. This CDR3 has 14 residues. CDR1 SQVTM and CDR2 ANQGSEA come from the germline V gene. V was shortened by 4 bases and J by 0 bases, with 7 bases between the two germline ends. In nucleotides, the CDR3 is TGCAGCGTTGCATCAGACTCCTATAATTCACCCCTCCACTTT. Translating gives CSVASDSYNSPLHF.

Concerning this clonotype: The junction departs from the called germline gene at one end, perhaps through a read error. DNA for the CDR3: TGTGCCATCAGTGAGTCGTCCGGCCATGAGCAGTTCTTC. It yields the protein CAISESSGHEQFF. The rearrangement links TRBV27 to TRBJ2-1; D unclear. The CDR3 is made up of 13 amino acids. Germline CDR1 and CDR2: MNHEY and SMNVEV (reference sequence).

This clonotype was picked up a small number of times. V usage is TRBV27 and J usage is TRBJ1-2; no definite D call. The CDR3 is 12 residues long. The V gene's germline CDR1 is MNHEY and CDR2 SMNVEV (reference sequence). Trimming removed 5 bases from V and 2 bases from J, with 6 bases in between. CDR3 DNA sequence: TGTGCCAGCAGTCCCAAAAACTATGGCTACACCTTC. Amino acids: CASSPKNYGYTF.

This chain links TRBV24-1 with TRBJ2-4, with TRBD1 identical over 8 bases. Germline CDR1 reads KGHDR; CDR2 reads SFDVKD. V dropped 3 bases and J dropped 0; count of bases not matched to a gene: 3. This CDR3 is 16 amino acids long. This CDR3 reads CATSDTGQGAKNIQYF. The CDR3 bases are TGTGCCACCAGTGATACAGGACAGGGAGCCAAAAACATTCAGTACTTC.

V usage is TRBV6-5 and J usage is TRBJ2-1, with D uncertain. V was shortened by 6 bases and J by 0 bases, with 15 bases between the two germline ends. This CDR3 has 16 residues. Germline CDR1 reads MNHEY; CDR2 reads SVGAGI. This chain's CDR3 is CASSTSTANSYNEQFF. The CDR3 DNA is TGTGCCAGCAGCACTTCCACAGCCAACTCCTACAATGAGCAGTTCTTC.

The J gene is TRBJ2-1, the V gene TRBV12-3 or TRBV12-4, with 12 bases fitting TRBD2. V trimming: 4 bases; J trimming: 9 bases; junction bases outside the gene matches: 4. The CDR3 is 14 amino acids. The CDR3 region is CASSSSGGAGEQFF. CDR3 coding DNA: TGTGCCAGCAGTTCTAGCGGGGGGGCTGGTGAGCAGTTCTTC.

The chain has TRBV15 and TRBJ1-1; 10 bases align to TRBD1. The ends lost 0 bases at V and 6 bases at J; junction bases unmatched: 10. The germline V gene has CDR1 LNHNV and CDR2 YYDKDF (reference sequence). This CDR3 has 17 amino acids. CDR3 sequence (DNA): TGTGCCACCAGCAGAGAGACAGGGGGCCCTTCTTCGGCTGAAGCTTTCTTT. The encoded protein is CATSRETGGPSSAEAFF.

In this sample, this clonotype turned up a few times. V and J are TRBV19 and TRBJ1-2, with unresolved D. This CDR3 contains 13 residues. V was shortened by 8 bases and J by 8 bases, with 18 bases between the two germline ends. Germline V lookup: CDR1 LNHDA, CDR2 SQIVND (reference sequence). DNA for the CDR3: TGTGCCAGTCGAACCAGCCTCACGGAGGGCTACACCTTC. This translates into CASRTSLTEGYTF.

The CDR3 sequence: CASSSLYRQAAEQFF. In DNA, the CDR3 is TGTGCCAGCAGTTCCCTATATCGACAGGCGGCGGAGCAGTTCTTC. The rearrangement joins TRBV27 to TRBJ2-1; tentative D call: TRBD1 (6 bases). The V and J ends lost 4 bases and 10 bases respectively, with 20 bases between them. The germline V gene encodes CDR1 MNHEY and CDR2 SMNVEV (reference sequence). This CDR3 region has 15 residues.

J is TRBJ2-1 and V is TRBV20-1; no firm D call. The CDR3 is made up of 12 amino acids. Per the germline V gene, CDR1 is DFQATT and CDR2 is SNEGSKA (reference sequence). V was trimmed by 5 bases and J by 4 bases, leaving 9 bases between them. The chain's CDR3 is CSAPLQYNEQFF. The CDR3 DNA reads as TGCAGTGCTCCCCTTCAGTACAATGAGCAGTTCTTC.

CDR3 in amino acids: CASNIWGGGQPQHF. In nucleotides, the CDR3 is TGTGCCAGCAACATATGGGGGGGGGGTCAGCCCCAGCATTTT. This chain connects TRBV6-1 to TRBJ1-5; possibly TRBD1 for D (5 bases). The length of the CDR3 is 14 residues. V was cut by 7 bases and J by 6 bases, with 16 bases left in between. CDR1 is MNHNS, CDR2 SASEGT, per germline.

This clonotype is medium-sized in the sample. The rearrangement links TRBV19 to TRBJ1-6, with a weak D call TRBD1 (5 bases). The ends were cut back, 9 bases at V and 7 bases at J, with 10 bases in the middle. The CDR3 contains 12 residues. Germline-derived CDR1 and CDR2 are LNHDA and SQIVND (reference sequence). CDR3 amino acids: CASQKGNSPLHF. The CDR3 nucleotides are TGTGCCAGCCAAAAGGGGAATTCACCCCTCCACTTT.

Points on this clonotype: A junction end diverges from the germline sequence, so it may reflect a read error. This chain uses TRBV5-6 with TRBJ1-2, with a tentative D call TRBD1 (6 bases). Per germline, CDR1 SGHDT and CDR2 YYEEEE. This CDR3 region has 12 residues. CDR3 sequence (DNA): TGCGCCAGCAGCTTGGCAGGGGATGGCTACACCTTC. This sequence encodes CASSLAGDGYTF. Complete variable domain (other parts from reference TRBV5-6 and TRBJ1-2): DAGVTQSPTHLIKTRGQQVTLRCSPKSGHDTVSWYQQALGQGPQFIFQYYEEEERQRGNFPDRFSGHQFPNYSSELNVNALLLGDSALYLCASSLAGDGYTFGSGTRLTVV.

This clonotype appeared a few times. This chain links TRBV6-5 with TRBJ2-2, with D possibly TRBD2 on 7 matching bases. The ends were cut back, 6 bases at V and 4 bases at J, with 12 bases in the middle. CDR1 is MNHEY, CDR2 SVGAGI, per germline. The CDR3 length is 14 residues. The CDR3 loop is CASREGGLTGELFF. The CDR3 DNA reads as TGTGCCAGCAGAGAGGGGGGGCTCACCGGGGAGCTGTTTTTT.

This clonotype was counted only a few times. The J gene is TRBJ2-7, the V gene TRBV15; D possibly corresponds to TRBD2 (5 bases). Germline V CDR1 and CDR2: LNHNV, YYDKDF (reference sequence). CDR3 length: 15 amino acids. Trimming removed 0 bases from V and 3 bases from J, with 12 bases in between. The CDR3 bases are TGTGCCACCAGCAGAGACAAAGGGAGCATCTACGAGCAGTACTTC. Protein: CATSRDKGSIYEQYF.

This chain uses TRBV11-3 with TRBJ2-2; D uncertain. The CDR3 length is 15 residues. Germline V gene lookup returns CDR1 SGHNT and CDR2 YENEEA. V lost 5 bases to trimming and J lost 4 bases, with 14 bases between them. In nucleotides, the CDR3 is TGTGCCAGCAGCGGCGCTGGCATGCGCACCGGGGAGCTGTTTTTT. Translated: CASSGAGMRTGELFF.

The rearrangement joins TRBV18 to TRBJ1-1, with a tentative D call TRBD1 (6 bases). The CDR3 is 15 residues long. The V gene lost 2 bases and the J gene lost 2 bases, with 12 bases spanning the gap. From germline, CDR1 is KGHSH and CDR2 LQKENI. Here the CDR3 reads CASSPARGGNTEAFF. CDR3 bases: TGTGCCAGCTCACCAGCCAGGGGAGGAAACACTGAAGCTTTCTTT.

J is TRBJ2-3 and V is TRBV19, with TRBD2 as a possible D gene (6 bases). Germline CDR1 and CDR2: LNHDA and SQIVND (reference sequence). The CDR3 runs to 15 residues. With 0 bases removed from V and 6 bases from J, the gap between germline ends came to 13 bases. CDR3 sequence: CASSIESGLGDTQYF. The CDR3 coding sequence is TGTGCCAGTAGTATAGAAAGCGGGTTGGGGGATACGCAGTATTTT.

This rearrangement joins TRBV5-6 to TRBJ2-1; 8 bases map to TRBD2. The ends lost 4 bases at V and 13 bases at J; junction bases unmatched: 13. This CDR3 spans 14 amino acids. CDR1 is SGHDT and CDR2 is YYEEEE in the germline V gene. CDR3 nucleotides: TGTGCCAGCAGCCGAGGACTAGCCGACGAGACCCAGTTCTTC. It specifies CASSRGLADETQFF.

The V and J genes are TRBV11-3 and TRBJ2-5; 11 positions agree with TRBD1. CDR3 size: 17 residues. With V trimmed by 5 bases and J by 5 bases, 13 bases remained unmatched. Germline assignment: CDR1 SGHNT and CDR2 YENEEA. This CDR3 reads CASSTGQGARGRETQYF. For the CDR3, the DNA is TGTGCCAGCAGCACAGGACAGGGGGCAAGGGGACGTGAGACCCAGTACTTC.